A single sample gave rise to the 31 T cell receptor beta chains below, sequenced in a study of shared clonotypes between healthy human individuals. The repertoire was sequenced with immunoSEQ multiplex PCR; TCRdb's copy has only in-frame clones and lacks some. In the table there are about 490,000 clones, 79% of which are singletons. The sequencing input was PBMCs. These receptors all stem from a woman aged 40 to 55 in good health. Some clones in this sample may be carry-over from other donors' samples.

The rearrangement joins TRBV6-6 to TRBJ2-7; 9 positions agree with TRBD1. In germline, CDR1 is MNHNY, CDR2 SVGAGI (reference sequence). Unmatched junction bases numbered 1, after V lost 5 bases and J lost 2 bases. The CDR3 is 13 amino acids. The CDR3 DNA reads TGTGCCAGCAGTCGGGACAGGGCCTACGAGCAGTACTTC. Translation: CASSRDRAYEQYF.

The CDR3 spells CASSPPTGIYEQYF. CDR3 DNA sequence: TGTGCCAGCTCACCACCTACAGGGATCTACGAGCAGTACTTC. The V gene is TRBV18, the J gene TRBJ2-7; D is perhaps TRBD1 (6 bases). CDR1 is KGHSH, CDR2 LQKENI, per germline. V dropped 0 bases and J dropped 3 bases, with 9 bases sitting between them. The CDR3 totals 14 residues.

This clone showed up just once. V and J are TRBV4-1 and TRBJ1-5; D is ambiguous. The V gene lost 4 bases and the J gene lost 2 bases, with 12 bases spanning the gap. CDR1 and CDR2 from the germline V gene are MGHRA and YSYEKL. The CDR3 loop spans 15 amino acids. CDR3 in DNA: TGCGCCAGCAGCCTCAACGGGATTGGCAATCAGCCCCAGCATTTT. This sequence encodes CASSLNGIGNQPQHF.

This clone was counted a few times. The chain carries TRBV11-2 and TRBJ2-5, with TRBD1 matching 10 bases. The CDR3 has 15 amino acids. V shed 5 bases and J 5 bases; nucleotides not matched to a gene: 8. The germline V gene has CDR1 SGHAT and CDR2 FQNNGV. The CDR3 loop is CASSTPTGGRETQYF. The CDR3, as DNA: TGTGCCAGCAGCACACCGACAGGGGGCAGGGAGACCCAGTACTTC. Supplemented by reference TRBV11-2 and TRBJ2-5, the full variable domain reads EAGVAQSPRYKIIEKRQSVAFWCNPISGHATLYWYQQILGQGPKLLIQFQNNGVVDDSQLPKDRFSAERLKGVDSTLKIQPAKLEDSAVYLCASSTPTGGRETQYFGPGTRLLVL.

This chain uses TRBV2 with TRBJ2-2; TRBD2 is a possible D gene (5 bases). Germline V gene sequence: CDR1 SNHLY, CDR2 FYNNEI. Trimming took off 7 bases at V and 8 bases at J, with 17 bases between the two ends. The CDR3 spans 14 residues. The CDR3 DNA follows: TGTGCCAGCATGCGGGTTTACGAGGTGGGGGAGCTGTTTTTT. Translated: CASMRVYEVGELFF.

This chain connects TRBV7-9 to TRBJ2-1; D not certain. With 1 base removed from V and 5 bases from J, the gap between germline ends came to 6 bases. From germline, CDR1 is SEHNR and CDR2 FQNEAQ (reference sequence). The CDR3 covers 13 residues. The CDR3 sequence: CASSLVQDNEQFF. In nucleotides, the CDR3 is TGTGCCAGCAGCTTAGTCCAGGACAATGAGCAGTTCTTC.

In DNA, the CDR3 is TGTGCCAGCAGCTTAAGTTCGGTTATTGGGGCAACTAATGAAAAACTGTTTTTT. It encodes CASSLSSVIGATNEKLFF. This chain joins TRBV7-2 and TRBJ1-4; D remains unclear. The V end lost 2 bases, the J end lost 0 bases, and 16 bases lay between the germline ends. CDR3 length: 18 residues. CDR1 is SGHTA and CDR2 is FQGNSA in the germline V gene.

V gene TRBV19 combines with J gene TRBJ2-3; D possibly corresponds to TRBD1 (5 bases). Germline V gives CDR1 LNHDA, CDR2 SQIVND (reference sequence). The germline V and J ends were trimmed by 6 bases and 1 base, with 14 bases remaining between them. CDR3 length equals 15 residues. Written as DNA, the CDR3 is TGTGCCAGTAGCATGACAGCAGCTGGCACAGATACGCAGTATTTT. The encoded protein is CASSMTAAGTDTQYF.

V usage is TRBV7-2 and J usage is TRBJ1-1, with a possible D match to TRBD1 (5 bases). In germline, CDR1 is SGHTA, CDR2 FQGNSA. CDR3 length: 12 residues. The V end lost 5 bases, the J end lost 1 base, and 5 bases lay between the germline ends. CDR3 bases: TGTGCCAGCAGCACAGGGAACACTGAAGCTTTCTTT. Encoded protein: CASSTGNTEAFF. Full variable domain (missing parts from reference TRBV7-2 and TRBJ1-1): GAGVSQSPSNKVTEKGKDVELRCDPISGHTALYWYRQSLGQGLEFLIYFQGNSAPDKSGLPSDRFSAERTGGSVSTLTIQRTQQEDSAVYLCASSTGNTEAFFGQGTRLTVV.

This clone has more than one count but fewer than ten. V is TRBV19 and J is TRBJ2-1; perhaps TRBD2 as D (6 bases). V was clipped by 3 bases and J by 2 bases, with 14 bases between them. CDR1 and CDR2 (germline): LNHDA, SQIVND (reference sequence). The CDR3 spans 16 residues. CDR3 in amino acids: CASSIGGGDAYNEQFF. The CDR3 region has the DNA TGTGCCAGTAGTATTGGTGGCGGGGATGCCTACAATGAGCAGTTCTTC.

V gene TRBV18 combines with J gene TRBJ1-1; D is uncertain. Trimming shortened V by 2 bases and J by 2 bases, and 9 bases separated the two germline ends. The CDR3 runs to 14 residues. In germline, CDR1 is KGHSH, CDR2 LQKENI. This CDR3 is CASSPGISNTEAFF. CDR3 DNA sequence: TGTGCCAGCTCACCAGGGATTTCCAACACTGAAGCTTTCTTT.

The rearrangement joins TRBV5-1 to TRBJ2-3; D uncertain. Germline V CDR1 and CDR2: SGHRS, YFSETQ. With 0 bases removed from V and 2 bases from J, the gap between germline ends came to 13 bases. CDR3 length: 16 amino acids. The CDR3 region is CASSLGEGSPTDTQYF. CDR3 nucleotide sequence: TGCGCCAGCAGCTTGGGGGAAGGGTCACCCACAGATACGCAGTATTTT.

The chain combines TRBV18 with TRBJ2-7, with 8 bases aligning to TRBD1. Per the germline V gene, CDR1 is KGHSH and CDR2 is LQKENI. Losses at the gene ends were 6 bases for V and 0 bases for J; bases not matched to a gene: 7. The CDR3 length is 15 residues. The DNA of the CDR3 is TGTGCCAGCTCGCCGGGACAGGTTAACTCCTACGAGCAGTACTTC. It yields the protein CASSPGQVNSYEQYF.

The CDR3 is CASSLRGGNGYTF. CDR3 in DNA: TGTGCCAGCAGCTTAAGAGGGGGCAATGGCTACACCTTC. The V and J genes are TRBV7-2 and TRBJ1-2, with 7 bases fitting TRBD1. CDR1 is SGHTA and CDR2 is FQGNSA in the germline V gene. The CDR3 has 13 residues. Trimming cost V 2 bases and J 6 bases; bases outside gene matches: 3. Based on the CDR3 plus reference TRBV7-2 and TRBJ1-2, the full variable domain is GAGVSQSPSNKVTEKGKDVELRCDPISGHTALYWYRQSLGQGLEFLIYFQGNSAPDKSGLPSDRFSAERTGGSVSTLTIQRTQQEDSAVYLCASSLRGGNGYTFGSGTRLTVV.

This clone showed up just once. Other DNA variants within this sample encode the same CDR3. The V and J genes are TRBV7-2 and TRBJ2-1, with 11 bases aligning to TRBD2. The CDR3 consists of 15 residues. Germline trimming cut 4 bases from V and 4 bases from J; bases unmatched to any gene: 3. Germline V gene lookup returns CDR1 SGHTA and CDR2 FQGNSA. CDR3 loop: CASSSGTSGYNEQFF. DNA of the CDR3: TGTGCCAGCAGCTCCGGGACTAGCGGTTACAATGAGCAGTTCTTC.

The rearrangement uses TRBV18 and TRBJ2-1; the D gene is possibly TRBD2 (5 bases). The CDR3 has 14 residues. V was shortened by 3 bases and J by 9 bases, with 15 bases between the two germline ends. From germline, CDR1 is KGHSH and CDR2 LQKENI. CDR3 protein: CASSPSVQGGEQFF. CDR3 bases: TGTGCCAGCTCACCGAGTGTACAAGGAGGTGAGCAGTTCTTC.

The CDR3, as DNA: TGCAGCGTTGGGCGGACGACAGGGGGCCTCTACGAGCAGTACTTC. It codes for CSVGRTTGGLYEQYF. The V and J genes are TRBV29-1 and TRBJ2-7, with 10 bases fitting TRBD1. Germline CDR1 SQVTM, CDR2 ANQGSEA. V lost 4 bases, J lost 3 bases, and 9 bases stayed unmatched. The CDR3 totals 15 residues.

The CDR3: CASSLWQGPSYEQYF. The DNA of the CDR3 is TGTGCCAGCAGCTTATGGCAGGGACCCTCCTACGAGCAGTACTTC. The chain employs TRBV7-2 and TRBJ2-7; D may correspond to TRBD1 or TRBD2 (5 bases each). Germline-derived CDR1 and CDR2 are SGHTA and FQGNSA. The CDR3 covers 15 residues. Trimming took off 2 bases at V and 0 bases at J, with 11 bases between the two ends.

This chain links TRBV27 with TRBJ2-1; D unresolved. There are 13 residues in the CDR3. Germline CDR1 MNHEY, CDR2 SMNVEV (reference sequence). Trimming stripped 4 bases from V and 4 bases from J, with 8 bases between. CDR3 nucleotide sequence: TGTGCCAGCAGTTCCACATTATACAATGAGCAGTTCTTC. Its translation is CASSSTLYNEQFF.

The chain combines TRBV27 with TRBJ2-2; no clear D. The CDR3 extends over 13 amino acids. With 4 bases removed from V and 6 bases from J, the gap between germline ends came to 9 bases. Germline V gene lookup returns CDR1 MNHEY and CDR2 SMNVEV (reference sequence). The CDR3 nucleotides read TGTGCCAGCAGTTGGGTCGGTTCCGGGGAGCTGTTTTTT. Its translation: CASSWVGSGELFF.

The genes are TRBV6-1 and TRBJ2-7; 9 nucleotides match TRBD1. With 11 bases clipped from V and 0 bases from J, the junction kept 5 bases outside the gene matches. The CDR3 is made up of 13 amino acids. Germline V gives CDR1 MNHNS, CDR2 SASEGT. CDR3: CAGGDRASYEQYF. DNA of the CDR3: TGTGCCGGAGGGGACAGGGCCTCCTACGAGCAGTACTTC.

V gene TRBV27 combines with J gene TRBJ2-7, with 7 bases lining up with TRBD1. V was pared by 4 bases and J by 4 bases, with 4 bases of the junction left unmatched. The germline CDR1 and CDR2 sequences are MNHEY and SMNVEV (reference sequence). The CDR3 totals 13 residues. CDR3 bases: TGTGCCAGCAGTTACAGGGGATCGTACGAGCAGTACTTC. Protein: CASSYRGSYEQYF.

The rearrangement joins TRBV30 to TRBJ2-1; 10 nucleotides match TRBD2. Germline values: CDR1 GTSNPN, CDR2 SVGIG (reference sequence). Trimming removed 3 bases from V and 4 bases from J; junction bases left unmatched: 0. This CDR3 comprises 13 residues. DNA for the CDR3: TGTGCCTGGAGACTAGCGGGATACAATGAGCAGTTCTTC. Translating gives CAWRLAGYNEQFF.

In its sample, this clone was seen a few times. The same CDR3 can be traced to other DNA sequences in this sample. This chain joins TRBV7-9 and TRBJ1-5; weak D call: TRBD1 (5 bases). Deletions cut 1 base from V and 6 bases from J, with 10 bases between. Germline CDR1 and CDR2: SEHNR and FQNEAQ (reference sequence). CDR3 size: 14 residues. The CDR3 DNA follows: TGTGCCAGCAGCTTAGGGGCAGGGCTTCAGCCCCAGCATTTT. It is translated as CASSLGAGLQPQHF.

The chain is built from TRBV7-3 and TRBJ2-6; D gene uncertain. The CDR3 spans 15 residues. Trimming took off 5 bases at V and 3 bases at J, with 11 bases between the two ends. From germline, CDR1 is SGHTA and CDR2 FQGTGA. The CDR3 DNA is TGTGCCAGCAGCCCACGGGTGGTTGGGGCCAACGTCCTGACTTTC. Protein product: CASSPRVVGANVLTF.

This clone showed up many times. CDR3 bases: TGTGCCTGGATGTTTACGAGCTACAATGAGCAGTTCTTC. Its protein is CAWMFTSYNEQFF. V and J are TRBV30 and TRBJ2-1; D unclear. CDR1 and CDR2 from the germline V gene are GTSNPN and SVGIG (reference sequence). This CDR3 has 13 residues. Trimming pared 4 bases from V and 3 bases from J, leaving 10 bases between.

This clone has just a few counts. V gene TRBV28 combines with J gene TRBJ2-7; 8 bases map to TRBD1. The CDR3 sequence is 13 residues long. From germline, CDR1 is MDHEN and CDR2 SYDVKM. Unmatched junction bases numbered 6, after V lost 6 bases and J lost 5 bases. The CDR3, as DNA: TGTGCCAGCAGCTCGGGACAGGACCACGAGCAGTACTTC. Protein: CASSSGQDHEQYF.

The rearrangement links TRBV4-1 to TRBJ2-1, with 12 bases that match TRBD2. The trim removed 4 bases at V and 7 bases at J, leaving 8 bases unmatched. The germline CDR1 and CDR2 sequences are MGHRA and YSYEKL. This CDR3 has 16 amino acids. The CDR3 region has the DNA TGCGCCAGCAGCCTGGAGAGGCTAGCGGGAGGGAATGAGCAGTTCTTC. Residues: CASSLERLAGGNEQFF.

The genes are TRBV2 and TRBJ1-5; D perhaps matches TRBD1 (5 bases). The CDR3 length is 15 residues. The V gene's germline CDR1 is SNHLY and CDR2 FYNNEI. Trimming left V 3 bases short and J 6 bases short, with 15 bases between. The CDR3 loop is CASSESGVGVQPQHF. CDR3 in DNA: TGTGCCAGCAGTGAGAGTGGGGTGGGGGTTCAGCCCCAGCATTTT.

The chain is built from TRBV25-1 and TRBJ2-1, with 9 nucleotides matching TRBD2. Germline lookup yields CDR1 MGHDK and CDR2 SYGVNS. Trimming cost V 3 bases and J 8 bases; bases outside gene matches: 11. CDR3 length equals 16 residues. CDR3 in amino acids: CASSEASGNNGDEQFF. The CDR3 DNA reads as TGTGCCAGCAGTGAGGCTAGCGGGAATAACGGCGATGAGCAGTTCTTC.

In this sample, this clone turned up once. The chain carries TRBV28 and TRBJ1-1; D is uncertain. CDR1 is MDHEN and CDR2 is SYDVKM in the germline V gene. The CDR3 consists of 14 residues. The V and J ends lost 8 bases and 0 bases respectively, with 13 bases between them. The CDR3 DNA sequence: TGTGCCAGCGCCTTTACTGGCTTGAACACTGAAGCTTTCTTT. The encoded protein is CASAFTGLNTEAFF.